This paragraph covers one T cell receptor beta chain sequence. Antigen specificity is unknown. Germline V CDR1 and CDR2: SGHTA, FQGNSA. V dropped 2 bases and J dropped 10 bases, with 8 bases sitting between them. This CDR3 contains 12 residues. TCRdb redid the calling of the RT-PCR reads with MiXCR, one entry per CDR3 protein. This table holds hundreds of thousands of distinct CDR3 sequences, about 25% found once. The data originate from a study of response to subunit inactivated influenza vaccine. General study findings and limits: There was a suggestion from the authors that each seasonal influenza vaccination recruits few new T cells.

The rearrangement uses TRBV7-2 and TRBJ1-4; D is undetermined. The receptor was derived from a man aged 50-60 years who received an inactivated influenza vaccine. The source material was CD4+ T cells sorted from PBMCs, sampled 5 days after vaccination. CDR3 loop: CASSLPLGKLFF. For the CDR3, the DNA is TGTGCCAGCAGCTTACCTCTTGGAAAACTGTTTTTT. Supplemented by reference TRBV7-2 and TRBJ1-4, the full variable domain reads GAGVSQSPSNKVTEKGKDVELRCDPISGHTALYWYRQSLGQGLEFLIYFQGNSAPDKSGLPSDRFSAERTGGSVSTLTIQRTQQEDSAVYLCASSLPLGKLFFGSGTQLSVL.